This passage covers 27 T cell receptor beta chains from one sample sequenced in a study of regulatory T cells in long-lasting Graves disease. Described time point: newly diagnosed GD, antithyroid drugs for less than 3 months. RNA extracted from PBMCs served as the sequencing template. Researchers made TCR beta libraries by using iRepertoire HTBI primers and running Arm-PCR on CDR3 regions. TCRdb called the multiplex PCR reads again in MiXCR, with one record for every CDR3 protein. The sample has about 620,000 distinct CDR3 sequences; around 15% are singletons. These sequences were also reported in another study, on T cells in Graves' hyperthyroidism and ophthalmopathy.

Here the sequenced sample was peripheral blood mononuclear cells (PBMCs), taken at new diagnosis, from a patient treated with antithyroid drugs. Source of these receptors: a woman aged 25 to 45 with Graves disease.

This clonotype was picked up a small number of times. The chain combines TRBV6-5 with TRBJ2-7, with 8 bases identical to TRBD1. Germline V gives CDR1 MNHEY, CDR2 SVGAGI. V trimming: 2 bases; J trimming: 1 base; junction bases outside the gene matches: 4. The CDR3 is made up of 15 amino acids. The CDR3 coding sequence is TGTGCCAGCAGTTACGGACAGGGCTCTTCCTACGAGCAGTACTTC. Its translation is CASSYGQGSSYEQYF.

This clonotype was seen many times. The rearrangement links TRBV7-3 to TRBJ1-5, with a tentative D call TRBD1 (5 bases). Germline-derived CDR1 and CDR2 are SGHTA and FQGTGA. V lost 5 bases and J 2 bases, leaving 22 bases between the germline ends. There are 18 residues in the CDR3. The CDR3 DNA reads as TGTGCCAGCAGCCAATCCTGGGGCCACGGGGTAGGCAATCAGCCCCAGCATTTT. Translating it yields CASSQSWGHGVGNQPQHF.

The gene calls are TRBV15 and TRBJ1-2, with D unclear. Between the trimmed V and J ends, which lost 5 bases and 8 bases, there was a span of 15 bases. Germline values: CDR1 LNHNV, CDR2 YYDKDF (reference sequence). The CDR3 is made up of 13 amino acids. For the CDR3, the DNA is TGTGCCACCAGCGCGCGGTCGGCCGCCGGCTACACCTTC. Protein product: CATSARSAAGYTF.

The chain carries TRBV3-1 and TRBJ2-7, with D uncertain. This CDR3 has 12 residues. The germline CDR1 and CDR2 sequences are LGHDT and YNNKEL (reference sequence). Trimming pared 4 bases from V and 12 bases from J, leaving 16 bases between. The CDR3 is CASSPDVGIPYF. The CDR3 DNA reads TGTGCCAGCAGCCCCGACGTTGGGATTCCGTACTTC.

A few counts support this clonotype. The genes are TRBV5-1 and TRBJ2-2; D is perhaps TRBD2 (6 bases). Trimming shortened V by 4 bases and J by 7 bases, and 14 bases separated the two germline ends. Germline V lookup: CDR1 SGHRS, CDR2 YFSETQ. CDR3 length equals 14 residues. The CDR3 here is CASSMSGEGGELFF. CDR3 bases: TGCGCCAGCAGCATGTCGGGAGAAGGCGGGGAGCTGTTTTTT.

The CDR3 DNA reads TGTGCCAGCAGCTTGGCGGACAGGGGCTCACCCCTCCACTTT. This encodes CASSLADRGSPLHF. V is TRBV5-8 and J is TRBJ1-6, with TRBD1 identical over 9 bases. This CDR3 comprises 14 residues. From germline, CDR1 is SGHTS and CDR2 YDEGEE. V lost 0 bases and J lost 10; bases outside the gene matches: 2.

In this sample, this clonotype turned up many times. The V gene is TRBV20-1, the J gene TRBJ2-5, with D tentatively TRBD1 or TRBD2 (5 bases each). Trimming took 4 bases from V and 7 from J, leaving 16 bases between them. The CDR3 runs to 13 residues. The germline gives CDR1 DFQATT, CDR2 SNEGSKA (reference sequence). CDR3 coding DNA: TGCAGTGCTAAGATCGGGGCAGCTGGGACCCAGTACTTC. It specifies CSAKIGAAGTQYF.

This clonotype was counted between two and nine times. The chain employs TRBV20-1 and TRBJ1-1, with D uncertain. V was trimmed by 0 bases and J by 10 bases, leaving 9 bases between them. The CDR3 spans 11 residues. Germline CDR1 reads DFQATT; CDR2 reads SNEGSKA (reference sequence). CDR3 sequence: CSARDLNGAFF. The CDR3 DNA reads as TGCAGTGCTAGAGATCTCAACGGAGCTTTCTTT.

This clonotype was seen a handful of times. This rearrangement joins TRBV6-1 to TRBJ1-2; D unclear. From germline, CDR1 is MNHNS and CDR2 SASEGT. The CDR3 length is 15 residues. Trimming removed 10 bases from V and 0 bases from J, with 18 bases in between. Written as DNA, the CDR3 is TGTGCCACTTTATCGGGGAATCGAGCTAACTATGGCTACACCTTC. This gives the protein CATLSGNRANYGYTF.

This clonotype showed up just a few times. The chain links TRBV5-6 to TRBJ2-4; no definite D call. Trimming took 3 bases from V and 2 from J, leaving 12 bases between them. The length of the CDR3 is 15 residues. CDR1 and CDR2 from the germline V gene are SGHDT and YYEEEE. CDR3 sequence (DNA): TGTGCCAGCAGCTCCCTACATAGTTCCAAAAACATTCAGTACTTC. As protein: CASSSLHSSKNIQYF.

Ten or more counts support this clonotype. The gene calls are TRBV20-1 and TRBJ2-2; no clear D. This CDR3 has 14 amino acids. The germline gives CDR1 DFQATT, CDR2 SNEGSKA (reference sequence). V lost 6 bases to trimming and J lost 3 bases, with 14 bases between them. This CDR3 reads CSAPGLGYTGELFF. Written as DNA, the CDR3 is TGCAGTGCCCCAGGCCTTGGTTACACCGGGGAGCTGTTTTTT.

This clonotype was recorded many times. V gene TRBV2 combines with J gene TRBJ2-4; D is possibly TRBD1 (5 bases). Trimming shortened V by 6 bases and J by 0 bases, and 9 bases separated the two germline ends. This CDR3 comprises 14 residues. CDR1 is SNHLY and CDR2 is FYNNEI in the germline V gene. CDR3 residues: CASRGELAKNIQYF. Here the CDR3 DNA reads TGTGCCAGCAGAGGGGAACTAGCCAAAAACATTCAGTACTTC.

This clonotype was observed a few times. The V call is TRBV20-1, the J call TRBJ2-1; 12 nucleotides agree with TRBD1. Per germline, CDR1 DFQATT and CDR2 SNEGSKA (reference sequence). After removal of 4 bases from V and 5 bases from J, the junction contained 6 bases not matched to a gene. This CDR3 comprises 15 residues. CDR3: CSAIPGTGGHNEQFF. The CDR3 DNA reads TGCAGTGCTATACCGGGGACAGGGGGCCACAATGAGCAGTTCTTC.

The V gene is TRBV18, the J gene TRBJ2-2; 11 bases map to TRBD1. This CDR3 spans 14 amino acids. V lost 8 bases to trimming and J lost 10 bases; unmatched junction nucleotides: 9. The germline gives CDR1 KGHSH, CDR2 LQKENI. Here the CDR3 DNA reads TGTGCCAGCACCCGGGACAGGGGGTTCGTGGAGCTGTTTTTT. It translates to CASTRDRGFVELFF.

This clonotype was seen repeatedly, ten times or more. V is TRBV11-2 and J is TRBJ2-1; D not certain. Trimming took 1 base from V and 3 from J, leaving 10 bases between them. The CDR3 sequence is 15 residues long. Per the germline V gene, CDR1 is SGHAT and CDR2 is FQNNGV. CDR3 in amino acids: CASSLVKGLYNEQFF. The CDR3 region has the DNA TGTGCCAGCAGCTTAGTCAAAGGCCTCTACAATGAGCAGTTCTTC.

This chain links TRBV7-9 with TRBJ2-7, with 7 bases aligning to TRBD1. V was clipped by 5 bases and J by 0 bases; unmatched bases: 7. CDR1 SEHNR and CDR2 FQNEAQ come from the germline V gene (reference sequence). The CDR3 loop spans 15 amino acids. Here the CDR3 reads CASSRGQPSSYEQYF. The DNA for the CDR3 is TGTGCCAGCAGCCGGGGACAGCCTAGCTCCTACGAGCAGTACTTC.

J is TRBJ2-1 and V is TRBV6-5, with 10 bases aligning to TRBD2. The J segment lost 2 bases and the V segment lost 0 bases, leaving 4 bases of the junction unmatched. Germline V CDR1 and CDR2: MNHEY, SVGAGI. This CDR3 is 17 amino acids long. CDR3 nucleotide sequence: TGTGCCAGCAGTTACTCGGGCCTAGCGGGAGCCTACAATGAGCAGTTCTTC. Translated: CASSYSGLAGAYNEQFF.

This chain uses TRBV4-1 with TRBJ2-3; D not certain. The J call may be in error: the DNA end matches TRBJ2-5 better. The CDR3 totals 15 residues. The germline CDR1 and CDR2 sequences are MGHRA and YSYEKL. CDR3 sequence reads: CASSQSPQLWETQYF. The CDR3 bases are TGCGCCAGCAGCCAATCCCCCCAGCTCTGGGAGACCCAGTACTTC.

In this sample, this clonotype turned up a few times. V gene TRBV7-8 combines with J gene TRBJ1-2; D remains ambiguous. The V end was cut by 7 bases, the J end by 7 bases, with 22 bases between. CDR1 is SGHVS, CDR2 FQNEAQ, per germline. This CDR3 comprises 15 residues. CDR3 loop: CASTLEGSTVGGYTF. DNA for the CDR3: TGTGCCAGCACCCTTGAGGGATCTACGGTGGGTGGCTACACCTTC.

This clonotype was seen a few times. The chain is built from TRBV12-3 or TRBV12-4 and TRBJ2-2; D gene ambiguous. This CDR3 contains 13 residues. V was trimmed by 5 bases and J by 4 bases, leaving 8 bases between them. CDR3 in amino acids: CASSPGSTGELFF. CDR3 DNA: TGTGCCAGCAGTCCCGGTTCCACCGGGGAGCTGTTTTTT.

This clonotype was counted many times. The chain is built from TRBV20-1 and TRBJ2-1; 10 bases match TRBD1. The CDR3 contains 15 residues. CDR1 DFQATT and CDR2 SNEGSKA come from the germline V gene (reference sequence). The V and J ends lost 3 bases and 8 bases, in that order; junction bases with no gene match: 10. As DNA, the CDR3 is TGCAGTGCTAGCGGCCCGGGACAGGGGCAGTATGAGCAGTTCTTC. Translation gives CSASGPGQGQYEQFF.

This chain joins TRBV4-1 and TRBJ1-1; tentatively, D is TRBD1 (5 bases). Looked up from germline, CDR1 is MGHRA and CDR2 is YSYEKL. Trimming removed 2 bases from V and 5 bases from J, with 12 bases in between. The CDR3 has 14 residues. The CDR3 reads CASSQQGFVTEAFF. CDR3 DNA sequence: TGCGCCAGCAGCCAACAGGGATTTGTGACTGAAGCTTTCTTT.

This clonotype showed up many times. The chain has TRBV20-1 and TRBJ1-4; D is perhaps TRBD1 (6 bases). The CDR3 totals 13 residues. V lost 5 bases to trimming and J lost 7 bases, with 14 bases between them. CDR1 and CDR2 (germline): DFQATT, SNEGSKA (reference sequence). CDR3 sequence (DNA): TGCAGTGCTCCTGGGACACGATCTGAAAAACTGTTTTTT. Its protein is CSAPGTRSEKLFF.

This chain links TRBV6-1 with TRBJ2-2, with TRBD1 identical over 7 bases. The CDR3 spans 15 residues. V lost 7 bases and J lost 6; bases outside the gene matches: 11. The germline gives CDR1 MNHNS, CDR2 SASEGT. The CDR3 DNA reads TGTGCCAGCAATCCCGACAGGGCCCTCCCCGGGGAGCTGTTTTTT. Translated: CASNPDRALPGELFF.

This clonotype was seen a handful of times. This chain uses TRBV7-2 with TRBJ1-3; D possibly corresponds to TRBD1 (6 bases). The CDR3 is made up of 18 amino acids. Trimming shortened V by 1 base and J by 4 bases, and 20 bases separated the two germline ends. Germline loops: CDR1 SGHTA, CDR2 FQGNSA. This CDR3 is CASSLVYSGATGGNTIYF. The CDR3, as DNA: TGTGCCAGCAGCTTAGTTTATTCGGGGGCGACGGGAGGAAACACCATATATTTT. The complete variable domain, with remaining parts taken from reference TRBV7-2 and TRBJ1-3, reads GAGVSQSPSNKVTEKGKDVELRCDPISGHTALYWYRQSLGQGLEFLIYFQGNSAPDKSGLPSDRFSAERTGGSVSTLTIQRTQQEDSAVYLCASSLVYSGATGGNTIYFGEGSWLTVV.

This clonotype was found a few times. In DNA form, the CDR3 reads TGTGCCAGCCCTGGACAGATGAACACCGGGGAGCTGTTTTTT. Translated, it gives CASPGQMNTGELFF. V and J are TRBV30 and TRBJ2-2; TRBD1 is a possible D gene (6 bases). Germline values: CDR1 GTSNPN, CDR2 SVGIG (reference sequence). This CDR3 contains 14 residues. Trimming stripped 8 bases from V and 1 base from J, with 14 bases between.

This clonotype was counted between two and nine times. The CDR3 coding sequence is TGTGCCAGCAGCTCCGGGGACTCGACACGTAACCTCTACGAGCAGTACTTC. Translation gives CASSSGDSTRNLYEQYF. This chain joins TRBV5-6 and TRBJ2-7; possible D gene TRBD2, 6 bases. In germline, CDR1 is SGHDT, CDR2 YYEEEE. V shed 3 bases and J shed 3 bases, with 22 bases lying between them. This CDR3 region has 17 residues. Using reference TRBV5-6 and TRBJ2-7 for the parts outside the CDR3, the full variable domain is DAGVTQSPTHLIKTRGQQVTLRCSPKSGHDTVSWYQQALGQGPQFIFQYYEEEERQRGNFPDRFSGHQFPNYSSELNVNALLLGDSALYLCASSSGDSTRNLYEQYFGPGTRLTVT.